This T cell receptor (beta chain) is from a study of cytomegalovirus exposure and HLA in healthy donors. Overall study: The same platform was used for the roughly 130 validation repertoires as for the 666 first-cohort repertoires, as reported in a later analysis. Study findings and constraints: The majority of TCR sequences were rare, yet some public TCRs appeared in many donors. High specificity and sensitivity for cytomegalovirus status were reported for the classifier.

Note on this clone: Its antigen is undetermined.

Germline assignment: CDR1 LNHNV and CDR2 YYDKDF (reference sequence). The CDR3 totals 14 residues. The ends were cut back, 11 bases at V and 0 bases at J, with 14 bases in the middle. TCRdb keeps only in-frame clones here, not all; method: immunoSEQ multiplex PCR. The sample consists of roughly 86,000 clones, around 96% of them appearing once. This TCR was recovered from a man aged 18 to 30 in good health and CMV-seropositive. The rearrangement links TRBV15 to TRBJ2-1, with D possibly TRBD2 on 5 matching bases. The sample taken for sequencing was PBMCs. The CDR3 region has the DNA TGTGCCCCGGTGGGAGTTAGCTCCTACAATGAGCAGTTCTTC. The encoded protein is CAPVGVSSYNEQFF.